These T cell receptor beta chains were read from a single sample in a study of multiple sclerosis patients with progressive multifocal leukoencephalopathy. The method was immunoSEQ multiplex PCR; TCRdb's version includes in-frame clones alone and lacks a portion of them. The sample includes some 30,000 clones, nearly 95% seen only once; the top ten take less than 2.5%. The source material was PBMCs. The source of these receptors is a man under 40 with multiple sclerosis. Both conserved end residues are part of each CDR3. A D gene is named only where the DNA matches it firmly. Not all rows give a size; the values are once, few, many and, for expanded clones, a class.

. TRBJ1-5 . TRBV5-5 CASSLAGGGNQPQHF TGTGCCAGCAGCTTGGCTGGGGGTGGCAATCAGCCCCAGCATTTT
. TRBJ1-1 few TRBV30 CAWSRPGDEAFF TGTGCCTGGAGCCGGCCGGGGGATGAAGCTTTCTTT
. TRBJ2-1 . TRBV4-1 CASSQDVSGMDNEQFF TGCGCCAGCAGCCAAGATGTAAGCGGTATGGACAATGAGCAGTTCTTC
TRBD1 TRBJ1-2 . TRBV7-8 CASSPWTGGGGYTF TGTGCCAGCAGCCCCTGGACAGGGGGCGGCGGCTACACCTTC
TRBD2 TRBJ2-7 . TRBV27 CASSQGLAGAFSYEQYF TGTGCCAGCAGTCAGGGACTAGCGGGAGCCTTTTCCTACGAGCAGTACTTC
TRBD1 TRBJ2-7 once TRBV5-4 CASSLTGGYEQYF TGTGCCAGCAGCTTAACAGGGGGCTACGAGCAGTACTTC
TRBD2 TRBJ2-2 . TRBV4-2 CASSQVEDWREVTGELFF TGTGCCAGCAGCCAAGTCGAGGACTGGCGGGAGGTCACCGGGGAGCTGTTTTTT
. TRBJ1-2 . TRBV5-1 CASSFEVGGNGYTF TGCGCCAGCAGCTTTGAGGTCGGAGGAAATGGCTACACCTTC
. TRBJ1-2 . TRBV5-1 CASSLGTVNYGYTF TGCGCCAGCAGCTTGGGGACAGTAAACTATGGCTACACCTTC
. TRBJ2-1 . TRBV19 CASTRLGGYNEQFF TGTGCCAGTACCAGACTAGGGGGGTACAATGAGCAGTTCTTC
TRBD1 TRBJ2-7 . TRBV28 CASRRQGRGSYEQYF TGTGCCAGCAGAAGACAGGGAAGGGGTTCCTACGAGCAGTACTTC
. TRBJ2-2 . TRBV4-3 CASSQVVAQYGELVF TGCGCCAGCAGCCAAGTTGTGGCGCAGTACGGGGAGCTGGTTTTT
. TRBJ1-5 . TRBV19 CASSIVQGGNQPQHF TGTGCCAGTAGTATAGTACAGGGTGGTAATCAGCCCCAGCATTTT
. TRBJ1-2 . TRBV4-2 CASSPDIGEPYGYTF TGTGCCAGCAGCCCAGACATTGGGGAACCCTATGGCTACACCTTC
TRBD1 TRBJ2-3 . TRBV18 CASSPNRGDTDTQYF TGTGCCAGCTCACCCAACAGGGGCGACACAGATACGCAGTATTTT
. TRBJ1-1 . TRBV15 CATSEWYREGGGTEAFF TGTGCCACCAGCGAATGGTACAGGGAGGGGGGTGGCACTGAAGCTTTCTTT
TRBD1 TRBJ1-3 . TRBV10-2 CASSESGTGPGNTIYF TGCGCCAGCAGTGAGTCGGGGACAGGGCCTGGAAACACCATATATTTT
. TRBJ1-5 . TRBV6-1 CAITGTLSNQPQHF TGTGCCATCACCGGGACATTAAGCAATCAGCCCCAGCATTTT
. TRBJ2-2 . TRBV9 CASSESGTFTGELFF TGTGCCAGCAGCGAATCCGGGACATTCACCGGGGAGCTGTTTTTT
. TRBJ2-7 . TRBV5-1 CASSKEGLVYEQYF TGCGCCAGCTCTAAAGAGGGTCTCGTCTACGAGCAGTACTTC
. TRBJ2-1 . TRBV7-9 CASSTRTEPYNEQFF TGTGCCAGCAGCACTCGGACAGAGCCCTACAATGAGCAGTTCTTC
. TRBJ1-5 . TRBV2 CASSARTVNQPQHF TGTGCCAGCAGTGCTCGCACAGTCAATCAGCCCCAGCATTTT
. TRBJ2-6 . TRBV11-2 CASSLVRAGANVLTF TGTGCCAGCAGCTTAGTCAGGGCGGGGGCCAACGTCCTGACTTTC
. TRBJ2-6 . TRBV9 CASSVAGANVLTF TGTGCCAGCAGCGTAGCAGGGGCCAACGTCCTGACTTTC
TRBD1 TRBJ1-4 . TRBV27 CASSYRGTNEKLFF TGTGCCAGCAGCTACAGGGGAACTAATGAAAAACTGTTTTTT
TRBD2 TRBJ2-3 . TRBV29-1 CSVEPLAGGSTDTQYF TGCAGCGTTGAGCCTCTAGCGGGAGGAAGCACAGATACGCAGTATTTT
. TRBJ2-5 . TRBV27 CASATWEDYGETQYF TGTGCCAGCGCAACTTGGGAGGACTACGGGGAGACCCAGTACTTC
. TRBJ1-1 . TRBV7-7 CASSTGVNTEAFF TGTGCTAGCAGCACGGGGGTGAACACTGAAGCTTTCTTT
. TRBJ1-2 . TRBV5-1 CASSLSGGPYGYTF TGCGCCAGCAGCTTAAGCGGCGGCCCTTATGGCTACACCTTC
. TRBJ1-5 . TRBV7-9 CASSLGQTFQPQHF TGTGCCAGCAGCTTAGGACAGACTTTCCAGCCCCAGCATTTT
. TRBJ1-5 . TRBV5-1 CASSLDFGGNQPQHF TGCGCCAGCAGCTTGGATTTTGGGGGCAATCAGCCCCAGCATTTT
. TRBJ2-4 . TRBV4-2 CASSQDLTAKNIQYF TGTGCCAGCAGCCAAGATCTGACAGCCAAAAACATTCAGTACTTC
. TRBJ2-1 . TRBV30 CAWSTSSYNEQFF TGTGCCTGGAGTACTAGCTCCTACAATGAGCAGTTCTTC
. TRBJ2-2 . TRBV9 CASSPQQGSSGELFF TGTGCCAGCAGCCCCCAACAGGGATCATCCGGGGAGCTGTTTTTT
. TRBJ1-1 . TRBV7-9 CASSLGRETEAFF TGTGCCAGCAGCTTGGGAAGGGAGACTGAAGCTTTCTTT
TRBD2 TRBJ2-2 . TRBV5-6 CASSLRSGSSLPGELFF TGTGCCAGCAGCTTGCGCAGCGGGAGCTCCCTCCCCGGGGAGCTGTTTTTT
. TRBJ2-3 . TRBV5-1 CASSLMGGSTDTQYF TGCGCCAGCAGCTTGATGGGAGGAAGCACAGATACGCAGTATTTT